This TCR beta chain derives from a study of T cell responses to AZD1222 COVID-19 vaccine. The study's findings and limits: CD4 TCRs associated with vaccination spanned spike, dominating at 160-218 and 743-854. Baseline seropositives among AZD1222 recipients totaled only five or six. All repertoire sampling was performed exclusively after the peak T cell response. Nearly half of the spike-specific TCRs reportedly recognize variant regions that carry no mutations.

Germline CDR1 is SGHVS and CDR2 is FQNEAQ. The CDR3 extends over 15 amino acids. V shed 4 bases and J shed 3 bases, with 14 bases lying between them. This table comes from immunoSEQ multiplex PCR, and its TCRdb copy is limited to in-frame clones, with some not included. Of 120,000 to 150,000 clones in the sample, 90% were seen once. Note on this clone: Its matching antigen is unknown.

The rearrangement joins TRBV7-8 to TRBJ2-3; TRBD2 might be the D (5 bases). This sequence originates from an adult who received the AZD1222 COVID-19 vaccine. This sample comprised peripheral blood, obtained 28 days after the second AZD1222 dose. CDR3 nucleotide sequence: TGTGCCAGCAGCTCCAGCGGCCGACTGACAGATACGCAGTATTTT. Translation: CASSSSGRLTDTQYF.